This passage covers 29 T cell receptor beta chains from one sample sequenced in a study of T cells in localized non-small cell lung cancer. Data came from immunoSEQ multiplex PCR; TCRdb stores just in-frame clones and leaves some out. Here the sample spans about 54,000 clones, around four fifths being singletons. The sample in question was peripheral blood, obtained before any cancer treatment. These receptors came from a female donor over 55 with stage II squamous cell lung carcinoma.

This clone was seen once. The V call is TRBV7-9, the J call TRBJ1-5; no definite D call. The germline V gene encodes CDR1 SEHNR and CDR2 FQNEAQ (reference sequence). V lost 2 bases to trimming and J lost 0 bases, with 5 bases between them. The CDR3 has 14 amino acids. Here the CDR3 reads CASSLLASNQPQHF. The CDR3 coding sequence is TGTGCCAGCAGCTTATTGGCTAGCAATCAGCCCCAGCATTTT.

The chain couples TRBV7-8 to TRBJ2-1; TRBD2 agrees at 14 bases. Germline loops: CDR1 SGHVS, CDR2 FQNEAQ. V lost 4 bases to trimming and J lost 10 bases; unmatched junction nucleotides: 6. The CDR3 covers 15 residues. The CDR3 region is CASSSQGLAGDEQFF. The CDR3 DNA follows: TGTGCCAGCAGCTCCCAGGGACTAGCGGGGGACGAGCAGTTCTTC.

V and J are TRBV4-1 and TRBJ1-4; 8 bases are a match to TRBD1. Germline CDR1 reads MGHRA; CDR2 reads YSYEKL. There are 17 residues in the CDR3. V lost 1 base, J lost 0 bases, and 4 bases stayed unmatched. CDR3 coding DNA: TGCGCCAGCAGCCAAGCTAACAGGGGGGCAACTAATGAAAAACTGTTTTTT. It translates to CASSQANRGATNEKLFF.

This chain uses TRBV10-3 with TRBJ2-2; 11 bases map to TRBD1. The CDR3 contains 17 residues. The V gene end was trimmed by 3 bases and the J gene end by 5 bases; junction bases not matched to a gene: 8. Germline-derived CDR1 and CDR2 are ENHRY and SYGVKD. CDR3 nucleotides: TGTGCCATCAGTGAAAGTGGGACAGGGGGTAAGACCGGGGAGCTGTTTTTT. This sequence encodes CAISESGTGGKTGELFF.

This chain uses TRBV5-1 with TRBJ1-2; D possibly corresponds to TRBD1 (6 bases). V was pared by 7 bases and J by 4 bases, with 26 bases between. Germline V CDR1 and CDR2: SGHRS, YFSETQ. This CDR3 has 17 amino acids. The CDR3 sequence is CASHNPPRQAITYGYTF. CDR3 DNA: TGCGCCAGCCACAACCCGCCGCGACAGGCGATTACCTATGGCTACACCTTC.

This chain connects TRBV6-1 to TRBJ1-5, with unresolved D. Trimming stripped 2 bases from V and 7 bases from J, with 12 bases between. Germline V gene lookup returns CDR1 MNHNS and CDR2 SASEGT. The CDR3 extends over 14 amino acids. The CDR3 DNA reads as TGTGCCAGCAGTGAATCGGGTCAGATCCAGCCCCAGCATTTT. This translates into CASSESGQIQPQHF.

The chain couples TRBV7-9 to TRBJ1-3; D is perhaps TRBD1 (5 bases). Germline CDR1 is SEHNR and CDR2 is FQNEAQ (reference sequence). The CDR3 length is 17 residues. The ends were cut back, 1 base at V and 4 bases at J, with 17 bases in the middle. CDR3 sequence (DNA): TGTGCCAGCAGCTTAGTAGGGGAAAGGGGCCCCGGAAACACCATATATTTT. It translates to CASSLVGERGPGNTIYF.

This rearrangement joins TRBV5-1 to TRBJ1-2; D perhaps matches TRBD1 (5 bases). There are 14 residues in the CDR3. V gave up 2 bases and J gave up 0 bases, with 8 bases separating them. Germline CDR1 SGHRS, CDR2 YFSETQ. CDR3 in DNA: TGCGCCAGCAGCTTAAACAGGCCTAACTATGGCTACACCTTC. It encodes CASSLNRPNYGYTF.

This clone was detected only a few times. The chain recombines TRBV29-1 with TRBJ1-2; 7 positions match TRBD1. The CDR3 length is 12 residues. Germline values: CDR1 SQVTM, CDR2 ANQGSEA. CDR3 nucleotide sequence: TGCAGTGGATCCCGGGGACAGTATGGCTACACCTTC. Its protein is CSGSRGQYGYTF.

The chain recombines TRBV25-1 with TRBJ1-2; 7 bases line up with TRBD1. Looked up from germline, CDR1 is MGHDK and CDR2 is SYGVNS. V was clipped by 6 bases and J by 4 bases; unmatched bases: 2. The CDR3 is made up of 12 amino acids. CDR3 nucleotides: TGTGCCAGCAGAGGGGGCAGCTATGGCTACACCTTC. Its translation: CASRGGSYGYTF.

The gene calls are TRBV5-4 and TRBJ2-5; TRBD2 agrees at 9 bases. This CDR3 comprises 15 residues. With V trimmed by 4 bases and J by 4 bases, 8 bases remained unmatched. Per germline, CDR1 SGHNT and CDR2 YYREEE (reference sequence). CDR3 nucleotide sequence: TGTGCCAGCAGCCCAGGACTAGCGCGTGGAGAGACCCAGTACTTC. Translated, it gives CASSPGLARGETQYF.

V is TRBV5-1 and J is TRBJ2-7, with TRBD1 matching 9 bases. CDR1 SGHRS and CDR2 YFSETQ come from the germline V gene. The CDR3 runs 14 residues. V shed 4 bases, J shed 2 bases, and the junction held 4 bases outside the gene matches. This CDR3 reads CASSRDRAAYEQYF. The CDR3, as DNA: TGCGCCAGCAGCAGGGACAGGGCCGCCTACGAGCAGTACTTC. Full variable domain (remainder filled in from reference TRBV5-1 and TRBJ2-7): KAGVTQTPRYLIKTRGQQVTLSCSPISGHRSVSWYQQTPGQGLQFLFEYFSETQRNKGNFPGRFSGRQFSNSRSEMNVSTLELGDSALYLCASSRDRAAYEQYFGPGTRLTVT.

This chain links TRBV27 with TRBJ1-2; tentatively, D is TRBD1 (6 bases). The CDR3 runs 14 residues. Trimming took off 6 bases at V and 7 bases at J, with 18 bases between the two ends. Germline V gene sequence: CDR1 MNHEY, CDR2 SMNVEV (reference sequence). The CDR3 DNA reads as TGTGCCAGCAGCCGCAACAGGGATTGGGTTGGCTACACCTTC. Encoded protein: CASSRNRDWVGYTF.

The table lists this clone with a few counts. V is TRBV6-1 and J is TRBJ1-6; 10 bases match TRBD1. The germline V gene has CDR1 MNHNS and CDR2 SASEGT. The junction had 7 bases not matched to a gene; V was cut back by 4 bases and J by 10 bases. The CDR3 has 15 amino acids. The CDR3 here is CASSGDRGISSPLHF. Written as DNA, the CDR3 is TGTGCCAGCAGTGGGGACAGGGGAATTAGCTCACCCCTCCACTTT.

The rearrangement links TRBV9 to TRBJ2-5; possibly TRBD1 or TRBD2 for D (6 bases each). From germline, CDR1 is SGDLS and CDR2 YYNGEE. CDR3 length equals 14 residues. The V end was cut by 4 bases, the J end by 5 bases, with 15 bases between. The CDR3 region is CASSRGRGAETQYF. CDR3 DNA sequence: TGTGCCAGCAGCCGGGGAAGGGGGGCGGAGACCCAGTACTTC.

CDR3 region: CASSLAGGPSSYNEQFF. DNA of the CDR3: TGTGCCAGCAGCTTGGCCGGCGGACCGAGCTCCTACAATGAGCAGTTCTTC. This chain links TRBV5-8 with TRBJ2-1, with D uncertain. Trimming left V 0 bases short and J 0 bases short, with 13 bases between. Germline V CDR1 and CDR2: SGHTS, YDEGEE. The CDR3 consists of 17 residues.

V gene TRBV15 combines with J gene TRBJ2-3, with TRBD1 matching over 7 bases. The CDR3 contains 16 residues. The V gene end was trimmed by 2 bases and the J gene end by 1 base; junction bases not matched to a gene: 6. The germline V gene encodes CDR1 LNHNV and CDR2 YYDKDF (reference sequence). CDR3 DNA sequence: TGTGCCACCAGCAGATCTAGGGGGCAGGGCACAGATACGCAGTATTTT. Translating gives CATSRSRGQGTDTQYF.

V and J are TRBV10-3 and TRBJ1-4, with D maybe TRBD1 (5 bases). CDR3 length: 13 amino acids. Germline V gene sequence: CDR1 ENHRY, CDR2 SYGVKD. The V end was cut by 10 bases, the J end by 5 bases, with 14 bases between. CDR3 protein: CATSGAGNEKLFF. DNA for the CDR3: TGTGCCACCTCCGGGGCCGGAAATGAAAAACTGTTTTTT.

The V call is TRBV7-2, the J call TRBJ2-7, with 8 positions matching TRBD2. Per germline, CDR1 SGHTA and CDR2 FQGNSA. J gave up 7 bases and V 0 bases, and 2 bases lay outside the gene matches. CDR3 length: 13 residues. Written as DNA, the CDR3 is TGTGCCAGCAGCTTAGCGGTAGCGGGGGAGCAGTACTTC. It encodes CASSLAVAGEQYF.

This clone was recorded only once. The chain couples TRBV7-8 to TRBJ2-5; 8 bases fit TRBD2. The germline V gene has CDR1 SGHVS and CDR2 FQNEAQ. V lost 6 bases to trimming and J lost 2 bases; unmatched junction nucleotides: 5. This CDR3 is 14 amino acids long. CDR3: CASRASGQQETQYF. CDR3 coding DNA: TGTGCCAGCAGGGCTAGCGGGCAACAAGAGACCCAGTACTTC.

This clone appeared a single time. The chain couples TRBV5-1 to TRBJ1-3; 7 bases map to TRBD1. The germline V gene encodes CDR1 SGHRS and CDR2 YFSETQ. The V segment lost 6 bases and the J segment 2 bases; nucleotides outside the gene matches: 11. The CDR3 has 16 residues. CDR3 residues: CASTRQGSQPGNTIYF. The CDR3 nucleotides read TGCGCCAGCACCCGACAGGGAAGCCAGCCTGGAAACACCATATATTTT.

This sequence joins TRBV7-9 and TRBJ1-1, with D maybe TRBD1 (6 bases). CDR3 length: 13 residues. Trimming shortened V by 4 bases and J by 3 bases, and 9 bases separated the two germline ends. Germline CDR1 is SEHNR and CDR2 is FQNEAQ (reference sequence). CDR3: CASSYRVDTEAFF. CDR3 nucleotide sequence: TGTGCCAGCAGCTACAGGGTTGACACTGAAGCTTTCTTT.

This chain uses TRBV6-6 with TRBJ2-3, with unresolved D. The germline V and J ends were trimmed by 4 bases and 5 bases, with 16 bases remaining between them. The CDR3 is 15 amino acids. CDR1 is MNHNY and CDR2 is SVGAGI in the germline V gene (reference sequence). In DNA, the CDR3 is TGTGCCAGCAGTTCGACCCTCGGGTGGCAAGATACGCAGTATTTT. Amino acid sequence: CASSSTLGWQDTQYF.

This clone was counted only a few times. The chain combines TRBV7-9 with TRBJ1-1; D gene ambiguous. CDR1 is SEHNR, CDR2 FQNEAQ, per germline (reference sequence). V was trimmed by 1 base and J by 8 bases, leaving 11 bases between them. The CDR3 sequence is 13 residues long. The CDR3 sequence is CASSLEVKYEAFF. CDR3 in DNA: TGTGCCAGCAGCTTAGAGGTGAAATACGAAGCTTTCTTT. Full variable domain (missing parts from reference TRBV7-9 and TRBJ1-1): DTGVSQNPRHKITKRGQNVTFRCDPISEHNRLYWYRQTLGQGPEFLTYFQNEAQLEKSRLLSDRFSAERPKGSFSTLEIQRTEQGDSAMYLCASSLEVKYEAFFGQGTRLTVV.

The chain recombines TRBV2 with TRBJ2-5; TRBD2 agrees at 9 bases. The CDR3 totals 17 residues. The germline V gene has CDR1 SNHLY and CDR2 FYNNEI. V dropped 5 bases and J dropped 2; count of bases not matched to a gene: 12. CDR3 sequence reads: CASSRAGGRRGQETQYF. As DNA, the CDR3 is TGTGCCAGCAGTAGAGCGGGGGGCAGGAGGGGTCAAGAGACCCAGTACTTC.

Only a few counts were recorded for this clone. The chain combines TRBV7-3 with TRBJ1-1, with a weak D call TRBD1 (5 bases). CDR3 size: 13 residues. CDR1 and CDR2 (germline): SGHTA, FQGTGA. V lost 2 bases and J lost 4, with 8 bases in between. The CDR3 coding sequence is TGTGCCAGCAGCTTACGGGGGACCACTGAAGCTTTCTTT. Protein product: CASSLRGTTEAFF.

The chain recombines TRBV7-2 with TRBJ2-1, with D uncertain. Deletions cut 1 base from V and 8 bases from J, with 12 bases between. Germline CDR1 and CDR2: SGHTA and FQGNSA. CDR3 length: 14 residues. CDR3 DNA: TGTGCCAGCAGCTTAGAGCCATTGTCGGATGAGCAGTTCTTC. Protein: CASSLEPLSDEQFF.

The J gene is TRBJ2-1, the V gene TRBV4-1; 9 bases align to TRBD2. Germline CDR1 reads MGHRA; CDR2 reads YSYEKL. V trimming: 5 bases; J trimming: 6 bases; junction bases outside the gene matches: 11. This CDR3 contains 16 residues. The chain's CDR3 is CASSSLGGSGGNEQFF. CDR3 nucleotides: TGCGCCAGCAGCTCTCTGGGGGGTAGCGGGGGCAATGAGCAGTTCTTC.

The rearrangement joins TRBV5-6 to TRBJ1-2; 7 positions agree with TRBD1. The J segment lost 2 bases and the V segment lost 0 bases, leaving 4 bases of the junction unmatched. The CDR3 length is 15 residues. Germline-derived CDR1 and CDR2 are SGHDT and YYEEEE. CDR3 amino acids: CASSLVRGENYGYTF. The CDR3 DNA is TGTGCCAGCAGCTTGGTCAGGGGGGAGAACTATGGCTACACCTTC.